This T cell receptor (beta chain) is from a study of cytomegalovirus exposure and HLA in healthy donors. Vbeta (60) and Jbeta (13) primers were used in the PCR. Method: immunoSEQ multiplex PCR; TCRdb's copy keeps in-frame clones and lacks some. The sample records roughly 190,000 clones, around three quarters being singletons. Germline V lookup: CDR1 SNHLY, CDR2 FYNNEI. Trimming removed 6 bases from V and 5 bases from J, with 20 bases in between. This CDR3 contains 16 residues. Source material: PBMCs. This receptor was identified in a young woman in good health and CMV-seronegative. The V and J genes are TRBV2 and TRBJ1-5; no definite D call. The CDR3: CASRATVKAQDQPQHF. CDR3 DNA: TGTGCCAGCAGGGCCACAGTTAAGGCTCAGGATCAGCCCCAGCATTTT.